The 4 T cell receptor beta chains below come from one sample, sequenced in a study of blood T cell repertoires in COVID-19. Clones were sequenced by immunoSEQ multiplex PCR, and TCRdb holds only the in-frame ones, with some missing. The table lists approximately 250,000 clones, around 90% of them singletons. Specimen: PBMCs or T cells enriched from blood (not recorded which). These receptors originate from a woman younger than 45 who had recovered from COVID-19.

The chain links TRBV2 to TRBJ2-3, with 9 bases fitting TRBD2. The length of the CDR3 is 16 residues. Germline V gene lookup returns CDR1 SNHLY and CDR2 FYNNEI. J was trimmed by 4 bases and V by 7 bases; bases with no gene match: 12. As DNA, the CDR3 is TGTGCCAGCACCCCCCCCCGGGCGGGAGGGCCAGATACGCAGTATTTT. The encoded protein is CASTPPRAGGPDTQYF. Full variable domain (missing parts from reference TRBV2 and TRBJ2-3): EPEVTQTPSHQVTQMGQEVILRCVPISNHLYFYWYRQILGQKVEFLVSFYNNEISEKSEIFDDQFSVERPDGSNFTLKIRSTKLEDSAMYFCASTPPRAGGPDTQYFGPGTRLTVL.

The V and J genes are TRBV6-1 and TRBJ1-4; possible D gene TRBD1, 5 bases. CDR1 and CDR2 from the germline V gene are MNHNS and SASEGT. This CDR3 has 16 residues. The V and J ends lost 2 bases and 5 bases respectively, with 15 bases between them. The CDR3 here is CASSEWGERANEKLFF. Here the CDR3 DNA reads TGTGCCAGCAGTGAATGGGGGGAAAGGGCCAATGAAAAACTGTTTTTT.

The rearrangement uses TRBV23-1 and TRBJ1-2; D perhaps matches TRBD1 (6 bases). TRBV23-1 carries the ORF label, with uncertain function. The CDR3 loop spans 19 amino acids. V was pared by 6 bases and J by 2 bases, with 28 bases between. The CDR3 coding sequence is TGCGCCAGCAGCCTTGAGGGGGATAGGGCAGGGAAGAGAAACTATGGCTACACCTTC. Its protein is CASSLEGDRAGKRNYGYTF.

This chain uses TRBV5-1 with TRBJ1-5, with 9 bases that match TRBD1. This CDR3 is 15 amino acids long. Germline loops: CDR1 SGHRS, CDR2 YFSETQ. After removal of 3 bases from V and 4 bases from J, the junction contained 5 bases not matched to a gene. In DNA, the CDR3 is TGCGCCAGCAGCTCAAATGGACAGGGGAATCAGCCCCAGCATTTT. Translating it yields CASSSNGQGNQPQHF.